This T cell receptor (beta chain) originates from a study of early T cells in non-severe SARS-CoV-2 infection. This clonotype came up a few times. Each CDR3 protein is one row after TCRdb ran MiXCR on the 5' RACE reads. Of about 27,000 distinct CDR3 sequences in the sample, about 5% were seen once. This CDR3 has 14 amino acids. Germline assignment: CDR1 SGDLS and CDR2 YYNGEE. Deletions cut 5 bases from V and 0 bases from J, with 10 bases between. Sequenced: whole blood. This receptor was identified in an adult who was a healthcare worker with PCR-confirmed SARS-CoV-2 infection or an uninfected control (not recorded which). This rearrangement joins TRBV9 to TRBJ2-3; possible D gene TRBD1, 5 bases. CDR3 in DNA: TGTGCCAGCAGGTCAGGGTGGAGCACAGATACGCAGTATTTT. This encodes CASRSGWSTDTQYF.